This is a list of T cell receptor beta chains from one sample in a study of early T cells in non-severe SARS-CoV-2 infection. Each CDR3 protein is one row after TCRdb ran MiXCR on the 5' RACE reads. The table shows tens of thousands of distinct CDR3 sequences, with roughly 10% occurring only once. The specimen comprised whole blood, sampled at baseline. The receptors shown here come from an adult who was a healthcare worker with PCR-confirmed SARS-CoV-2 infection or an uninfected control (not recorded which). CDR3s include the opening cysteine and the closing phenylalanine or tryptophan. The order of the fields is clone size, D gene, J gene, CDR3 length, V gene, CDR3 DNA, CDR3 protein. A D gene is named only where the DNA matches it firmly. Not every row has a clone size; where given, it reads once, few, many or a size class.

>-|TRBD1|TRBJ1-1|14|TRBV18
TGTGCCAGCTCACCATGGGACAGGGAGGCTGAAGCTTTCTTT
CASSPWDREAEAFF
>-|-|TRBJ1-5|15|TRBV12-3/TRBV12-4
TGTGCCAGCAGTCGGTACCCTTATAGCAATCAGCCCCAGCATTTT
CASSRYPYSNQPQHF
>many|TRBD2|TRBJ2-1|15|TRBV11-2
TGTGCCAGCAGCTTACCGGGACTACCGTCTTATGAGCAGTTCTTC
CASSLPGLPSYEQFF
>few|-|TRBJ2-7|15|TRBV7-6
TGTGCCAGCAGCCCCAGAGCAGGGAGCTCCTACGAGCAGTACTTC
CASSPRAGSSYEQYF
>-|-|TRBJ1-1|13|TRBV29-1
TGCAGCGTTTTACCCCGGTGGGGCGAGGAAGCTTTCTTT
CSVLPRWGEEAFF
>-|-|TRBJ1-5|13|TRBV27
TGTGCCAGCGGCCGGGACGGACTACAGCCCCAGCATTTT
CASGRDGLQPQHF
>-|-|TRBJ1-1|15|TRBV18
TGTGCCAGCTCACCGACACGGGGGGAAAACACTGAAGCTTTCTTT
CASSPTRGENTEAFF
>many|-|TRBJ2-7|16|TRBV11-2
TGTGCCAGCAGCGCGGGACGGGGGCAGGGTCCCTACGAGCAGTACTTC
CASSAGRGQGPYEQYF
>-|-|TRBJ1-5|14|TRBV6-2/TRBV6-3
TGTGCCAGCAGTTATAGCGCGGGCAATCAGCCCCAGCATTTT
CASSYSAGNQPQHF
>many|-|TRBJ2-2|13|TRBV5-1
TGCGCCAGCAGCTTGTCGGACACCGGGGAGCTGTTTTTT
CASSLSDTGELFF
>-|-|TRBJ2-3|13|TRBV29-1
TGCAGCGTTGAAGCCGGGGGCGTAGATACGCAGTATTTT
CSVEAGGVDTQYF
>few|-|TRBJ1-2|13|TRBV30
TGTGCCTGGAGTTCCGGAGAAAGCTATGGCTACACCTTC
CAWSSGESYGYTF
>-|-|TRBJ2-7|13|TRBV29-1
TGCAGCGTTGTTGGTACGCCGTCCTACGAGCAGTACTTC
CSVVGTPSYEQYF
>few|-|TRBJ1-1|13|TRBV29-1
TGCAGCGTTTCGGGTCGAGCGTACACTGAAGCTTTCTTT
CSVSGRAYTEAFF
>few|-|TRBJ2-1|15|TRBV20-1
TGCAGTGCTAGTATTTTCGGACAGCCAAGCAATGAGCAGTTCTTC
CSASIFGQPSNEQFF
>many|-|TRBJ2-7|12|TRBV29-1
TGCAGCGCTGAGTGGACACCGCGGGAGCAGTACTTC
CSAEWTPREQYF
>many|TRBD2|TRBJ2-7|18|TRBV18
TGTGCCAGCTCACCACGATCCCACCCCAAGCGGGACCCCTACGAGCAGTACTTC
CASSPRSHPKRDPYEQYF
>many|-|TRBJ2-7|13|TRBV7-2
TGTGCCAGCAGCTACTATTGGCGGGGCGAGCAGTACTTC
CASSYYWRGEQYF
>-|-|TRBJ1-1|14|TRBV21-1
TGTGCCAGCAGCACCCGCCAGAGACCCACTGAAGCTTTCTTT
CASSTRQRPTEAFF
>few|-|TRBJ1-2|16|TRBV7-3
TGTGCCAGCAGCCCCCGCCCCGGCGGGGGAAACTATGGCTACACCTTC
CASSPRPGGGNYGYTF
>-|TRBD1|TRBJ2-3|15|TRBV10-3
TGTGCCATCAGTGAGAACAGGGGGCTGACAGATACGCAGTATTTT
CAISENRGLTDTQYF
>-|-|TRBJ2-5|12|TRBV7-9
TGTGCCAGCAGCTACCTGAAAGAGACCCAGTACTTC
CASSYLKETQYF
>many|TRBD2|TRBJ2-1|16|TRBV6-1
TGTGCCAGCAGTGAAAGGGGCGGGGGGACCTACAATGAGCAGTTCTTC
CASSERGGGTYNEQFF
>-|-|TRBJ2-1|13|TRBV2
TGTGCCAGCAGTGAGGCAGGGGAAGATGAGCAGTTCTTC
CASSEAGEDEQFF
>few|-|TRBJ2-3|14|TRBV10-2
TGCGCCAGCAGTGAGCGGGGGCGCACAGATACGCAGTATTTT
CASSERGRTDTQYF
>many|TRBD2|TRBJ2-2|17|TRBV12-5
TGTGCTAGTGGTCTGATACTCGGGACTAGTGGCTCCGGGGAGCTGTTTTTT
CASGLILGTSGSGELFF
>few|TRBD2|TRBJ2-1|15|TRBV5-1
TGCGCCAGCAGCTCAAGCGGGAGAACCGCCCACAAGGAGTTCTTC
CASSSSGRTAHKEFF
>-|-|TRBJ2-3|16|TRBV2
TGTGCCAGCAGTGAATTCGCGGGAAAGCCCCCAGATACGCAGTATTTT
CASSEFAGKPPDTQYF
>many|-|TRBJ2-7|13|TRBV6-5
TGTGCCAGCAGTTCCCTCCTAGTATACGAGCAGTACTTC
CASSSLLVYEQYF
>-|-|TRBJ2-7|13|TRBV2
TGTGCCAGCAGTGATCACACAGGGATCGGGCAGTACTTC
CASSDHTGIGQYF
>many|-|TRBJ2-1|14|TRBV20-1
TGCAGTGCTCACCGGGGGAGCTCCTACAATGAGCAGTTCTTC
CSAHRGSSYNEQFF
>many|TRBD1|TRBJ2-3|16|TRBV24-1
TGTGCCACCAGTGACCATGACAGGGACGGTACAGATACGCAGTATTTT
CATSDHDRDGTDTQYF
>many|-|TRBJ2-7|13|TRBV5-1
TGCGCCAGCAGCTTAGCTGGGGGAGACGAGCAGTACTTC
CASSLAGGDEQYF
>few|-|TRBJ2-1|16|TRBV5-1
TGCGCCAGCAGCTTGGGTGGAGGTAGCTCCTACAATGAGCAGTTCTTC
CASSLGGGSSYNEQFF
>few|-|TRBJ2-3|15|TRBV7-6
TGTGCCAGCAGGAGAGATATCTTAAAGGCAGATACGCAGTATTTT
CASRRDILKADTQYF
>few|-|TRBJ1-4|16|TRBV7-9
TGTGCCAGCACCTCAGCCAGCGCAGAGTCTAATGAAAAACTGTTTTTT
CASTSASAESNEKLFF
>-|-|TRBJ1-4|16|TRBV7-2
TGTGCCAGCAGCTCTTTTTTCCCCGGGGCTGGGGAAAAACTGTTTTTT
CASSSFFPGAGEKLFF
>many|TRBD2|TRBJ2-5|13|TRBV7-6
TGTGCCAGCAGCCCCACGGGAGGAGAGACCCAGTACTTC
CASSPTGGETQYF
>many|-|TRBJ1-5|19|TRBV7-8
TGTGCCAGCAGCTTTCTTAGTAGTGTGGGCCGCAGGAGCAATCAGCCCCAGCATTTT
CASSFLSSVGRRSNQPQHF
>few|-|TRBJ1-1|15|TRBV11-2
TGTGCCAGCAGCTTAGATCCCCAGATGAACACTGAAGCTTTCTTT
CASSLDPQMNTEAFF
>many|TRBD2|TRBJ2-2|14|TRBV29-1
TGCAGCGTACCGGGACTAGCGAACACCGGGGAGCTGTTTTTT
CSVPGLANTGELFF
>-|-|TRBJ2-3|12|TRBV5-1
TGCGCCAGCAGCTCTTACGGCGATACGCAGTATTTT
CASSSYGDTQYF
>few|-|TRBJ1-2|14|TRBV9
TGTGCCAGCAGCTCCGTGGAGACATACGGGGGCTACACCTTC
CASSSVETYGGYTF
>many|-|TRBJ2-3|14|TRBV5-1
TGCGCCAGCGGGAGCACCCTCATTGGAGATACGCAGTATTTT
CASGSTLIGDTQYF
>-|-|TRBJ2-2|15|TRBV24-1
TGTGCCACCAGTGGTCAGGGAGGAGACACCGGGGAGCTGTTTTTT
CATSGQGGDTGELFF
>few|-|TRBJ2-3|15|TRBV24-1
TGTGCCACCAGTGAGCACGGTATAAGCACAGATACGCAGTATTTT
CATSEHGISTDTQYF
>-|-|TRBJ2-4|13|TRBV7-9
TGTGCCAGCAGCCCACGTTGGGGCGGCCCTCGGCACTTC
CASSPRWGGPRHF
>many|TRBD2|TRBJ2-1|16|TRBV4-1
TGCGCCAGCAGCCAAGAAGTGACTAGCGGGGGGACTGAGCAGTTCTTC
CASSQEVTSGGTEQFF
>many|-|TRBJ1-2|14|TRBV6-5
TGTGCCAGCAGTTACGGAGGATCCGGTACTGGCTACACCTTC
CASSYGGSGTGYTF
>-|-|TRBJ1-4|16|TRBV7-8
TGTGCCAGTACCCCTGTAGCGGGGCAGGGGATAGGTTTCCTGTTTTTT
CASTPVAGQGIGFLFF
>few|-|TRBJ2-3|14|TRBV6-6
TGTGCCAGCAGTCCCAAGGGGTTGGCAGATACGCAGTATTTT
CASSPKGLADTQYF
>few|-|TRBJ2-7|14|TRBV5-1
TGCGCCAGCACCCAATCGGGGAGCGGTTACGAGCAGTACTTC
CASTQSGSGYEQYF
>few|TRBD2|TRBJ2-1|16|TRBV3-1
TGTGCCAGCAGCTACCTAGCGGGAGGATCGTACAATGAGCAGTTCTTC
CASSYLAGGSYNEQFF
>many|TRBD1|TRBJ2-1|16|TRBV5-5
TGTGCCAGCACCCACAGGGGTGGAGGCCCCTACAATGAGCAGTTCTTC
CASTHRGGGPYNEQFF
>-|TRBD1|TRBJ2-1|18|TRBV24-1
TGTGCCACCAGTGACCAGACAGGGGTCCCCGACTCCTACAATGAGCAGTTCTTC
CATSDQTGVPDSYNEQFF